These 2 T cell receptor beta chains were sequenced from one sample in a study of shared clonotypes between healthy human individuals. Only in-frame clones appear in the TCRdb table, and some are missing; sequencing was by immunoSEQ multiplex PCR. The repertoire holds some 2.4 million clones, with roughly 93% as singletons. The specimen sequenced was naive CD4+ T cells from PBMCs. Subset noted: CD45RA+ positively selected. These receptors came from a man younger than 30 in good health. Some clones in this sample may be carry-over from other donors' samples.

The V gene is TRBV7-6, the J gene TRBJ2-5; 7 bases align to TRBD2. The J segment lost 4 bases and the V segment lost 2 bases, leaving 10 bases of the junction unmatched. The CDR3 runs to 16 residues. The germline V gene encodes CDR1 SGHVS and CDR2 FNYEAQ. Written as DNA, the CDR3 is TGTGCCAGCAGCTTAAACCCCGGGACTACCCCAGAGACCCAGTACTTC. Its translation: CASSLNPGTTPETQYF.

The chain uses TRBV10-1 and TRBJ2-3; D is ambiguous. Trimming pared 2 bases from V and 1 base from J, leaving 4 bases between. Per germline, CDR1 WNHNN and CDR2 SYGVQD (reference sequence). The CDR3 has 13 amino acids. CDR3 region: CASSEGRTDTQYF. In DNA, the CDR3 is TGCGCCAGCAGTGAGGGCCGCACAGATACGCAGTATTTT.